Listed below are T cell receptor beta chains from one sample, sequenced in a study of CD8 T cells in Susac syndrome. TCRdb reprocessed the immunoSEQ multiplex PCR reads with MiXCR, giving one entry per CDR3 protein. The table includes roughly 300,000 distinct CDR3 sequences, approximately 85% detected once. The sequenced material came from CD8+ T cells from PBMCs. Receptor source: a human donor with multiple sclerosis. The CDR3 runs from the conserved cysteine through the conserved F or W. Each record gives: V gene, J gene, clone size, D gene, CDR3 DNA, CDR3 protein. The D gene is left open where the match is weak. Clone size is stated in some rows and not others, as once, few, many or a class when expanded.

TRBV28,TRBJ2-1,-,TRBD2,TGTGCCAGCAGTTTCCACGCTAGCGGGAGGTCTCCCGTTCTCAATGAGCAGTTCTTC,CASSFHASGRSPVLNEQFF
TRBV10-3,TRBJ2-1,-,-,TGTGCCATCAGTGAGTCTAGCGGTGCTGAGCAGTTCTTC,CAISESSGAEQFF
TRBV6-2/TRBV6-3,TRBJ2-1,-,-,TGTGCCAGCAGTTACTCGTTCCGGGTCCCCAATGAGCAGTTCTTC,CASSYSFRVPNEQFF
TRBV6-6,TRBJ2-7,-,-,TGTGCCAGCACAGGGGCCTCCCTGTACGAGCAGTACTTC,CASTGASLYEQYF
TRBV3-1,TRBJ1-2,-,-,TGTGCCAGCAGCCCGTCGGACAGTTCCCTCTGGGGCTACACCTTC,CASSPSDSSLWGYTF
TRBV2,TRBJ2-1,-,-,TGTGCCAGCATCATGGTCGTGCGTGTGAGTAGCCCCCGTGAGCAGTTCTTC,CASIMVVRVSSPREQFF
TRBV27,TRBJ1-5,-,-,TGTGCCAGCAGTCGCTCAGACGGAAGCAATCAGCCCCAGCATTTT,CASSRSDGSNQPQHF
TRBV12-3/TRBV12-4,TRBJ2-4,-,-,TGTGCCAGCAGTTTGGCTACTATCCCCGGGGGAAACATTCAGTACTTC,CASSLATIPGGNIQYF
TRBV3-1,TRBJ2-4,-,-,TGTGCCAGCAGCCAAATTAGCGGAGGTCTAGCCAAAAACATTCAGTACTTC,CASSQISGGLAKNIQYF
TRBV5-4,TRBJ2-1,few,-,TGTGCCAGCAGCCAGGGGTCCGAGCAGTTCTTC,CASSQGSEQFF
TRBV6-2/TRBV6-3,TRBJ1-2,-,-,TGTGCCAGCAGTCTATACAGAGATGGCTACACCTTC,CASSLYRDGYTF
TRBV27,TRBJ2-3,-,-,TGTGCCAGCAGTAAGAGCACAGATACGCAGTATTTT,CASSKSTDTQYF
TRBV25-1,TRBJ2-2,-,TRBD1,TGTGCCAGCAGCGGGACAGCCCGTGCCGGGGAGCTGTTTTTT,CASSGTARAGELFF
TRBV27,TRBJ1-5,-,-,TGTGCCAGCAGTTTTAGAGGGCCCCATCAGCCCCAGCATTTT,CASSFRGPHQPQHF
TRBV6-5,TRBJ1-4,few,-,TGTGCCAGCAGTTACATTGGCGGATCTAATGAAAAACTGTTTTTT,CASSYIGGSNEKLFF
TRBV7-6,TRBJ1-5,-,TRBD1,TGTGCCAGCAGTGCTACAGGGGAGGGTCAGCCCCAGCATTTT,CASSATGEGQPQHF
TRBV7-8,TRBJ2-7,-,-,TGTGCCAGCAGCCCCGTCTTCCAGGGATTCTCCTACGAGCAGTACTTC,CASSPVFQGFSYEQYF
TRBV5-1,TRBJ2-1,once,TRBD2,TGCGCCAGCAGCTTCCGACTAGCGAGCTCCTACAATGAGCAGTTCTTC,CASSFRLASSYNEQFF
TRBV6-5,TRBJ2-7,few,-,TGTGCCAGCAGTTCCCTACCGGAGGAAGGGTACCACGAGCAGTACTTC,CASSSLPEEGYHEQYF
TRBV11-2,TRBJ2-7,-,TRBD1,TGTGCCAGCAGCCGGTTGGAATTTAAGTTAGGGACAGGGGCAACTAGCGAGCAGTACTTC,CASSRLEFKLGTGATSEQYF
TRBV6-2/TRBV6-3,TRBJ1-1,few,TRBD1,TGTGCCAGCAGAATCACAGGGGGCTACACTGAAGCTTTCTTT,CASRITGGYTEAFF
TRBV5-4,TRBJ2-3,-,-,TGTGCCAGCTCTAAGGGGGGAGGGCCTTTCGGCACAGATACGCAGTATTTT,CASSKGGGPFGTDTQYF
TRBV9,TRBJ2-2,-,-,TGTGCCAGCAGCGTAGTTCAGAGCGGGGAGCTGTTTTTT,CASSVVQSGELFF
TRBV24-1,TRBJ1-2,-,-,TGTGCCACCAGTGATTCGGAGACAGATTGGGTGGCTGGCTACACCTTC,CATSDSETDWVAGYTF
TRBV28,TRBJ1-2,-,TRBD1,TGTGCCAGCAGTTTCCCGGGACAGGGATTTTTCGGAAACTATGGCTACACCTTC,CASSFPGQGFFGNYGYTF
TRBV7-9,TRBJ1-2,-,TRBD1,TGTGCCAGCAGCTCCCGGGACAGGGGGCTTGGGCCCAACTATGGCTACACCTTC,CASSSRDRGLGPNYGYTF